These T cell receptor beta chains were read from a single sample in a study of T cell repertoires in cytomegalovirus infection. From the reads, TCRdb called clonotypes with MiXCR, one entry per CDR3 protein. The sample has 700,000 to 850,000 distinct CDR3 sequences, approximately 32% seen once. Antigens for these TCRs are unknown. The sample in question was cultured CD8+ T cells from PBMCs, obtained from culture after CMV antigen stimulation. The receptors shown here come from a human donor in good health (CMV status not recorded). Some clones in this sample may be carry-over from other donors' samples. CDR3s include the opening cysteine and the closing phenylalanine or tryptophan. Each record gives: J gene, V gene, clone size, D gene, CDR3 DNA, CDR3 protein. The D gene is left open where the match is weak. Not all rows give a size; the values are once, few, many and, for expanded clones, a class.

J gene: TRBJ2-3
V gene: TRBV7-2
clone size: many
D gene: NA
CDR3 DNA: TGTGCCAGCAGCTGGGGGTGGTTAACGGGGGAGGATCCTAGCACAGATACGCAGTATTTT
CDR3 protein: CASSWGWLTGEDPSTDTQYF

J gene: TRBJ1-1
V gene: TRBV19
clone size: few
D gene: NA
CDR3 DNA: TGTGCCAGTAGCCCGGGACCAATTAGTGTCTACACTGAAGCTTTCTTT
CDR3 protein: CASSPGPISVYTEAFF

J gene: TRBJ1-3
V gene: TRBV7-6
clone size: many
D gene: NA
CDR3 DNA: TGTGCCAGCACTACTAAAGGGCCAAGGTATTCCCGACCCCTTGGAAACACCATATATTTT
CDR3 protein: CASTTKGPRYSRPLGNTIYF

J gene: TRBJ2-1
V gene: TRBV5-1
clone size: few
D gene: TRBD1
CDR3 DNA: TGCGCCAGCAGAGACAGGGGTGCCTACAATGAGCAGTTCTTC
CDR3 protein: CASRDRGAYNEQFF

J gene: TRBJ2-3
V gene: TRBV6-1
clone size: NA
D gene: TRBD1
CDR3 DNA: TGTGCCAGCAGGGTCTGGGACAGTCACACAGATACGCAGTATTTT
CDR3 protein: CASRVWDSHTDTQYF

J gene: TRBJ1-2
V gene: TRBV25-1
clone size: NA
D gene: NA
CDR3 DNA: TGTGCCAGCAGTGAATATTTTCAGGGGCCTAACTATGGCTACACCTTC
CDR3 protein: CASSEYFQGPNYGYTF

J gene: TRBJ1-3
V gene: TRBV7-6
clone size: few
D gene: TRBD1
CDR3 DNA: TGTGCCAGCAGCTGGGACAGTGTCTCTGGAAACACCATATATTTT
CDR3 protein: CASSWDSVSGNTIYF

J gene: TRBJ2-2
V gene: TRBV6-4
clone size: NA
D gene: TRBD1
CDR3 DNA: TGTGCCAGCAGTGGAAAGAACAGGGGCAACACCGGGGAGCTGTTTTTT
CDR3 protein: CASSGKNRGNTGELFF

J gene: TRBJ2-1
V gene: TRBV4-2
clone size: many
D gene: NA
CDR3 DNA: TGTGCCAGCAGCCCGGGTGGGGACAATGAGCAGTTCTTC
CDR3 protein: CASSPGGDNEQFF

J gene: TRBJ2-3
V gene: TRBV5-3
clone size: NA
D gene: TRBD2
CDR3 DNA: TGTGCCAGCAGCTTGACTAGCGGACTAACAGATACGCAGTATTTT
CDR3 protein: CASSLTSGLTDTQYF

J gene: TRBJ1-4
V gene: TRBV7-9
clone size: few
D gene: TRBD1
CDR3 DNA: TGTGCCAGCAGCGCGGGACAGGAAAGGGAAAAACTGTTTTTT
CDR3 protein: CASSAGQEREKLFF

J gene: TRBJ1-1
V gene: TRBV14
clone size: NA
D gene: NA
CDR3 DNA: TGTGCCAGCAGCCAAGATCGAAGGGTTAGGAACACTGAAGCTTTCTTT
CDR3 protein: CASSQDRRVRNTEAFF

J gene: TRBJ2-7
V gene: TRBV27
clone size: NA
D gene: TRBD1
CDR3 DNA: TGTGCCAGCAGTTTACCGACAGGGAACGAGCAGTACTTC
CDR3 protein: CASSLPTGNEQYF

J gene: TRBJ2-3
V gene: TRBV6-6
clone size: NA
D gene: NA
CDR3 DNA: TGTGCCAACAGCCTAAGGCTTGGCACAGATACGCAGTATTTT
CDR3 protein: CANSLRLGTDTQYF

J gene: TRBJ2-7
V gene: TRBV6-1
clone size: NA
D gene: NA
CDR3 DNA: TGTGCCAGCAGTGAAGGGACCGGGGCCTCCTACGAGCAGTACTTC
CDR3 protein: CASSEGTGASYEQYF

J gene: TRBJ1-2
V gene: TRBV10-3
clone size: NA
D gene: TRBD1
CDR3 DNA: TGTGCCATCAGTGAGTGGGTCCAGGGGGCACGCGGCTACACCTTC
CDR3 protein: CAISEWVQGARGYTF

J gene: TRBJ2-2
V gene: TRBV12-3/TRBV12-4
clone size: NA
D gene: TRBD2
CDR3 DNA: TGTGCCAGCAGGGACCTACTAGCGGGGGCCGGGGAGCTGTTTTTT
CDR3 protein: CASRDLLAGAGELFF

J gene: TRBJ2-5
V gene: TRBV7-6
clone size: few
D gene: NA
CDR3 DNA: TGTGCCAGCAGCCATACGGCGGGGCCGCGGACCCAGTACTTC
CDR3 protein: CASSHTAGPRTQYF

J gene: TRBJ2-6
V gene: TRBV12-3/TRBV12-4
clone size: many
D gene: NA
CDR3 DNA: TGTGCCAGCAGTAAAGGCTCGGGCCGGGCTGGGGCCAACGTCCTGACTTTC
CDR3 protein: CASSKGSGRAGANVLTF

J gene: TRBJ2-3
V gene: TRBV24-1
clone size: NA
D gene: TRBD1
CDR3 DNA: TGTGCCACCGGCGACAGGGGTTTGTCAGATACGCAGTATTTT
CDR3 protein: CATGDRGLSDTQYF

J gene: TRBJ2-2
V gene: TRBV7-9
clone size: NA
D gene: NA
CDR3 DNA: TGTGCCAGCAGCTCAACCCATTACAGGGAAGGTGGGCTGTTTTTT
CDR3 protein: CASSSTHYREGGLFF

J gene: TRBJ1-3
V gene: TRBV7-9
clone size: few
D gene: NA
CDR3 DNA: TGTGCCAGCAGCCCCTCGTCAGCGAGCTCTGGAAACACCATATATTTT
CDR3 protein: CASSPSSASSGNTIYF

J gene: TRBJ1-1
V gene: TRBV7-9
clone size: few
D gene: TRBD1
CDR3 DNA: TGTGCCAGCAGTCCAGGGGGCGCGGGGAACACTGAAGCTTTCTTT
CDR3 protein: CASSPGGAGNTEAFF

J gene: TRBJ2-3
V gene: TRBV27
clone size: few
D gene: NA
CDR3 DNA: TGTGCCAGCAGTTTATGGGAGGGGGACACAGATACGCAGTATTTT
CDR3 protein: CASSLWEGDTDTQYF

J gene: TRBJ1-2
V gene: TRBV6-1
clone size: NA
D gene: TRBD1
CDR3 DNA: TGTGCCAGCAGAGCTCCGGGACAGACCTTCTATGGCTACACCTTC
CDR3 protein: CASRAPGQTFYGYTF

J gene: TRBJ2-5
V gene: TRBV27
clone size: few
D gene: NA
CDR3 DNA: TGTGCCAGCAGTTTATTGGTCTACCAAGAGACCCAGTACTTC
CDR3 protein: CASSLLVYQETQYF

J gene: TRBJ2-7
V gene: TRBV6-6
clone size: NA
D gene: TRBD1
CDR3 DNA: TGTGCCAGCAGTTACTCAGTGGACAGGGCTTCGCGCGAGCAGTACTTC
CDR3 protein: CASSYSVDRASREQYF

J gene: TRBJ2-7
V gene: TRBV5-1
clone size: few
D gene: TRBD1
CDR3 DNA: TGCGCCAGCAGTCCCGGGACAGACCACTACGAGCAGTACTTC
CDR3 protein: CASSPGTDHYEQYF

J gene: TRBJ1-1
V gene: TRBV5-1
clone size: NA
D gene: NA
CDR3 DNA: TGCGCCAGCAGCCCACCTGTTCGAGGCACACCGAACACTGAAGCTTTCTTT
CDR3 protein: CASSPPVRGTPNTEAFF

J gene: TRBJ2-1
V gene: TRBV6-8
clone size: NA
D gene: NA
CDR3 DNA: TGTGCCAGCAGTTACCCCGGGCAGGGCCCTTGGAATGAGCAGTTCTTC
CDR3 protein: CASSYPGQGPWNEQFF

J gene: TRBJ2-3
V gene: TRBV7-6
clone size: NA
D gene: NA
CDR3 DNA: TGTGCCAGCAGCTTCGGGACGGACGACTTCACAGATACGCAGTATTTT
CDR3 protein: CASSFGTDDFTDTQYF

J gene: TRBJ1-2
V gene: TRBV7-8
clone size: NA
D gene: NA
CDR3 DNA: TGTGCCATTTGGGGGGGTTCCGTCTATGGCTACACCTTC
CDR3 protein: CAIWGGSVYGYTF